What follows are 21 T cell receptor beta chains derived from one specimen sequenced in a study of technical replicates of blood from a handful of donors. Data came from immunoSEQ multiplex PCR; TCRdb stores just in-frame clones and leaves some out. The data show about 84,000 clones, about 92% seen once. The sequencing sample was made of T cells isolated from PBMCs. These receptors all stem from a human donor in good health.

The chain combines TRBV2 with TRBJ2-1; possibly TRBD1 for D (6 bases). The CDR3 runs to 15 residues. CDR1 SNHLY and CDR2 FYNNEI come from the germline V gene. V shed 2 bases and J shed 4 bases, with 12 bases lying between them. CDR3 protein: CASSEFRGAYNEQFF. In nucleotides, the CDR3 is TGTGCCAGCAGTGAATTCAGGGGCGCTTACAATGAGCAGTTCTTC.

The J gene is TRBJ1-6, the V gene TRBV9; D is perhaps TRBD1 (6 bases). The CDR3 spans 16 residues. V was shortened by 0 bases and J by 6 bases, with 13 bases between the two germline ends. The germline CDR1 and CDR2 sequences are SGDLS and YYNGEE. DNA for the CDR3: TGTGCCAGCAGCGTAGGGGCAGGGGATAGTAATTCACCCCTCCACTTT. It yields the protein CASSVGAGDSNSPLHF.

The CDR3 region has the DNA TGTGCCAGCAGTTTACAGGGAGGGTTTTTCTACGAGCAGTACTTC. This translates into CASSLQGGFFYEQYF. The rearrangement links TRBV28 to TRBJ2-7; 7 bases map to TRBD2. Germline V lookup: CDR1 MDHEN, CDR2 SYDVKM. V shed 2 bases, J shed 3 bases, and the junction held 7 bases outside the gene matches. The CDR3 extends over 15 amino acids. The entire variable domain, with the rest obtained from reference TRBV28 and TRBJ2-7, is as follows: DVKVTQSSRYLVKRTGEKVFLECVQDMDHENMFWYRQDPGLGLRLIYFSYDVKMKEKGDIPEGYSVSREKKERFSLILESASTNQTSMYLCASSLQGGFFYEQYFGPGTRLTVT.

As to this clone: At one end, the junction sequence differs from germline, possibly due to a read error. J is TRBJ2-1 and V is TRBV6-5; possible D gene TRBD1, 5 bases. CDR1 and CDR2 from the germline V gene are MNHEY and SVGAGI. This CDR3 has 15 residues. In DNA form, the CDR3 reads TGTGCCAGCAGCCGGACATGGGAACAGACCCAGCCTTGGATCTTC. Translation: CASSRTWEQTQPWIF.

This chain links TRBV7-9 with TRBJ1-5; 10 bases are shared with TRBD1. V was clipped by 2 bases and J by 6 bases; unmatched bases: 7. Germline V gene data show CDR1 as SEHNR and CDR2 as FQNEAQ (reference sequence). This CDR3 contains 16 residues. The CDR3 spells CASSLFGTGVAQPQHF. The CDR3 nucleotides are TGTGCCAGCAGCTTATTCGGGACAGGGGTTGCTCAGCCCCAGCATTTT.

V and J are TRBV19 and TRBJ1-1; D is perhaps TRBD1 (6 bases). The CDR3 length is 14 residues. V was clipped by 3 bases and J by 6 bases, with 14 bases between them. Germline CDR1 LNHDA, CDR2 SQIVND (reference sequence). As DNA, the CDR3 is TGTGCCAGTAGTATTGGGGGCCGCCTTGCTGAAGCTTTCTTT. Translating it yields CASSIGGRLAEAFF.

The V gene is TRBV25-1, the J gene TRBJ1-1; a possible D gene is TRBD1 (5 bases). CDR1 MGHDK and CDR2 SYGVNS come from the germline V gene. V lost 4 bases, J lost 3 bases, and 21 bases lay in between. This CDR3 spans 17 amino acids. CDR3 region: CASSGWGEARSDTEAFF. DNA of the CDR3: TGTGCCAGCAGTGGTTGGGGCGAGGCGCGCAGTGACACTGAAGCTTTCTTT.

V and J are TRBV11-2 and TRBJ2-1; possibly TRBD2 for D (6 bases). The CDR3 length is 18 residues. The germline V gene has CDR1 SGHAT and CDR2 FQNNGV. Trimming cost V 1 base and J 1 base, with 17 bases left between them. The CDR3 loop reads CASSLAAKGGISYNEQFF. The CDR3 nucleotides are TGTGCCAGCAGCTTAGCGGCTAAGGGCGGGATTTCCTACAATGAGCAGTTCTTC. Filled out from reference TRBV11-2 and TRBJ2-1, the complete variable domain reads EAGVAQSPRYKIIEKRQSVAFWCNPISGHATLYWYQQILGQGPKLLIQFQNNGVVDDSQLPKDRFSAERLKGVDSTLKIQPAKLEDSAVYLCASSLAAKGGISYNEQFFGPGTRLTVL.

The rearrangement links TRBV7-8 to TRBJ2-1, with 12 bases lining up with TRBD2. The CDR3 length is 16 residues. CDR1 is SGHVS, CDR2 FQNEAQ, per germline. V shed 8 bases and J 6 bases; nucleotides not matched to a gene: 11. The chain's CDR3 is CASGRLAGEVGNEQFF. In DNA, the CDR3 is TGTGCCAGCGGAAGACTAGCGGGAGAGGTTGGCAATGAGCAGTTCTTC.

The genes are TRBV19 and TRBJ2-1, with 13 bases lining up with TRBD2. V dropped 1 base and J dropped 2; count of bases not matched to a gene: 20. Germline V CDR1 and CDR2: LNHDA, SQIVND (reference sequence). The CDR3 spans 23 residues. The CDR3 DNA is TGTGCCAGTAGTATAGGCCCCCAGGGACCGGGACTAGCGGGATTCGACCCCTACAATGAGCAGTTCTTC. It codes for CASSIGPQGPGLAGFDPYNEQFF. The full variable domain, in which reference TRBV19 and TRBJ2-1 provide the parts outside the CDR3, is DGGITQSPKYLFRKEGQNVTLSCEQNLNHDAMYWYRQDPGQGLRLIYYSQIVNDFQKGDIAEGYSVSREKKESFPLTVTSAQKNPTAFYLCASSIGPQGPGLAGFDPYNEQFFGPGTRLTVL.

This rearrangement joins TRBV6-5 to TRBJ2-5, with 7 positions matching TRBD1. CDR3 length: 13 amino acids. V lost 5 bases, J lost 2 bases, and 2 bases stayed unmatched. Germline values: CDR1 MNHEY, CDR2 SVGAGI. For the CDR3, the DNA is TGTGCCAGCAGTGACAGGGTTCAAGAGACCCAGTACTTC. This gives the protein CASSDRVQETQYF.

V is TRBV7-9 and J is TRBJ2-5; D is perhaps TRBD2 (5 bases). From germline, CDR1 is SEHNR and CDR2 FQNEAQ (reference sequence). Trimming stripped 5 bases from V and 2 bases from J, with 9 bases between. CDR3 size: 13 residues. DNA of the CDR3: TGTGCCAGCAGCCGGGAAGTTCAAGAGACCCAGTACTTC. It is translated as CASSREVQETQYF.

The rearrangement joins TRBV6-1 to TRBJ2-7; D ambiguous. The V end lost 1 base, the J end lost 2 bases, and 12 bases lay between the germline ends. This CDR3 spans 15 amino acids. In germline, CDR1 is MNHNS, CDR2 SASEGT. The CDR3 here is CASSEGHSKTYEQYF. The CDR3 DNA sequence: TGTGCCAGCAGTGAAGGGCACAGTAAAACCTACGAGCAGTACTTC.

The chain is built from TRBV7-2 and TRBJ2-2, with 9 bases matching TRBD1. V lost 5 bases to trimming and J lost 3 bases; unmatched junction nucleotides: 13. The CDR3 spans 18 residues. Germline V gene sequence: CDR1 SGHTA, CDR2 FQGNSA. CDR3 sequence reads: CASSPQPVGQGHTGELFF. The CDR3 DNA follows: TGTGCCAGCAGCCCTCAGCCTGTGGGACAGGGCCACACCGGGGAGCTGTTTTTT. Supplemented by reference TRBV7-2 and TRBJ2-2, the full variable domain reads GAGVSQSPSNKVTEKGKDVELRCDPISGHTALYWYRQSLGQGLEFLIYFQGNSAPDKSGLPSDRFSAERTGGSVSTLTIQRTQQEDSAVYLCASSPQPVGQGHTGELFFGEGSRLTVL.

The rearrangement joins TRBV28 to TRBJ1-4; D is perhaps TRBD1 (6 bases). This CDR3 is built from 12 residues. V was cut by 9 bases and J by 4 bases, with 9 bases left in between. Germline V gene sequence: CDR1 MDHEN, CDR2 SYDVKM. CDR3 sequence: CASSGVNEKLFF. The CDR3 coding sequence is TGTGCCAGTTCAGGGGTTAATGAAAAACTGTTTTTT.

The chain carries TRBV28 and TRBJ1-2; D is ambiguous. The CDR3 sequence is 12 residues long. In germline, CDR1 is MDHEN, CDR2 SYDVKM. The ends were cut back, 2 bases at V and 8 bases at J, with 9 bases in the middle. Written as DNA, the CDR3 is TGTGCCAGCAGTTTAGAAGACTTGGGCTACACCTTC. Protein product: CASSLEDLGYTF.

The gene calls are TRBV11-3 and TRBJ2-7, with D possibly being TRBD1 (5 bases). The CDR3 has 12 residues. Between the trimmed V and J ends, which lost 0 bases and 5 bases, there was a span of 5 bases. Germline V gives CDR1 SGHNT, CDR2 YENEEA. The CDR3 coding sequence is TGTGCCAGCAGCTTAGAGGGGCACGAGCAGTACTTC. It yields the protein CASSLEGHEQYF.

V is TRBV6-1 and J is TRBJ2-7; the match to TRBD1 covers 10 bases. There are 14 residues in the CDR3. V was pared by 6 bases and J by 4 bases, with 6 bases of the junction left unmatched. Germline CDR1 is MNHNS and CDR2 is SASEGT. The CDR3 loop reads CASRETGGTYEQYF. In DNA form, the CDR3 reads TGTGCCAGCAGGGAGACAGGGGGCACGTACGAGCAGTACTTC.

The chain links TRBV11-2 to TRBJ2-3, with a weak D call TRBD2 (5 bases). Germline V gene sequence: CDR1 SGHAT, CDR2 FQNNGV. The CDR3 is 16 amino acids. The ends were cut back, 4 bases at V and 4 bases at J, with 18 bases in the middle. CDR3 DNA: TGTGCCAGCAGCTCTTCTTGGGGAGTGGAGCCAGATACGCAGTATTTT. This gives the protein CASSSSWGVEPDTQYF.

V gene TRBV19 combines with J gene TRBJ2-2, with 7 bases identical to TRBD2. J lost 2 bases, V lost 1 base, and 4 bases had no gene match. CDR1 and CDR2 from the germline V gene are LNHDA and SQIVND (reference sequence). The CDR3 is made up of 16 amino acids. As DNA, the CDR3 is TGTGCCAGTAGTATAGGTGGCGGGAGTAACACCGGGGAGCTGTTTTTT. This gives the protein CASSIGGGSNTGELFF.

The chain has TRBV4-2 and TRBJ1-3, with unresolved D. Trimming removed 0 bases at V and 2 bases at J, with 11 bases between. Looked up from germline, CDR1 is LGHNA and CDR2 is YNFKEQ. The CDR3 spans 16 residues. The CDR3 region is CASSQDLTHPGNTIYF. CDR3 nucleotide sequence: TGTGCCAGCAGCCAAGATCTGACACACCCTGGAAACACCATATATTTT.